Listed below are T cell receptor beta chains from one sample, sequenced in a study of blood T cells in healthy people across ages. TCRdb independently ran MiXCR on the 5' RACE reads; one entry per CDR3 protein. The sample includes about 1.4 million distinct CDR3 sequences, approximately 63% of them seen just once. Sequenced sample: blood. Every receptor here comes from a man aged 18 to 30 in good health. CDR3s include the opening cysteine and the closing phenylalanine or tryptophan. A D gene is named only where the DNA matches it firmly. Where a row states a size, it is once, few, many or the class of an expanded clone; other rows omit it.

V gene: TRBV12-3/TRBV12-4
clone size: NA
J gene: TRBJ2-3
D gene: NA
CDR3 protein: CASSLPYPTDTQYF
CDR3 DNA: TGTGCCAGCAGCCTACCCTACCCCACAGATACGCAGTATTTT

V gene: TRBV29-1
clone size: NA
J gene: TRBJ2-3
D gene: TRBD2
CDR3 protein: CSIVWTSGSTDTQYF
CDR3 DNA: TGCAGCATTGTTTGGACTAGCGGGAGCACAGATACGCAGTATTTT

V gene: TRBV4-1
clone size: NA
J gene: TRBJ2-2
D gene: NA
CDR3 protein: CASSQEGNAGELFF
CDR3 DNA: TGCGCCAGCAGCCAAGAGGGGAACGCCGGGGAGCTGTTTTTT

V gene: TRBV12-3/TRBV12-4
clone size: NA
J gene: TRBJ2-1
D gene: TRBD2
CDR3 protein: CASSLGREIRLNEQFF
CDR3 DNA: TGTGCCAGCAGTTTAGGGCGGGAGATAAGATTGAATGAGCAGTTCTTC

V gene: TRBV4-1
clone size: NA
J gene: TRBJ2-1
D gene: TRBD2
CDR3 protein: CASSHPRLADNEQFF
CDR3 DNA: TGCGCCAGCAGCCACCCGAGACTAGCAGACAATGAGCAGTTCTTC

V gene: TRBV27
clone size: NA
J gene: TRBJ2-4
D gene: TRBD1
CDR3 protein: CASSLSFRDRGYLAKNIQYF
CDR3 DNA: TGTGCCAGCAGTTTATCTTTCCGGGACAGGGGTTACTTAGCCAAAAACATTCAGTACTTC

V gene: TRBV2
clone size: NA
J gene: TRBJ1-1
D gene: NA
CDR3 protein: CATSQLTEAFF
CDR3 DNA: TGTGCCACCTCGCAATTGACTGAAGCTTTCTTT

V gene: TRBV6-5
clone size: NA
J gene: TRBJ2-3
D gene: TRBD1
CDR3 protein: CASSQRQGATDTQYF
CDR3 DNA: TGTGCCAGCAGTCAGAGACAGGGGGCTACAGATACGCAGTATTTT

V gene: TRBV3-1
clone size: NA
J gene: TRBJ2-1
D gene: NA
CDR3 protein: CASSPPEAPWGNEQFF
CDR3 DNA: TGTGCCAGCAGCCCCCCTGAGGCGCCATGGGGGAATGAGCAGTTCTTC

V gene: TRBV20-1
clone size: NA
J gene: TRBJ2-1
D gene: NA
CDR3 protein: CSADRSSYNEQFF
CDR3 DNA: TGCAGCGCCGACAGGAGTTCCTACAATGAGCAGTTCTTC

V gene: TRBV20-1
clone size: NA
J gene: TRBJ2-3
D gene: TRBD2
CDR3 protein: CSARSGLVSDTQYF
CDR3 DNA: TGCAGTGCTAGGTCGGGACTAGTATCAGATACGCAGTATTTT

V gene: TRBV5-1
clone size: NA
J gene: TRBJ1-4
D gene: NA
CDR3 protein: CASSLGGGEYEKLFF
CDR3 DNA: TGCGCCAGCAGCTTGGGCGGAGGGGAGTATGAAAAACTGTTTTTT

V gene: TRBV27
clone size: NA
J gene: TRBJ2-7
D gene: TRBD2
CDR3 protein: CAITISAGGLGYEQYF
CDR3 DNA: TGTGCCATTACAATCTCGGCGGGGGGGCTTGGCTACGAGCAGTACTTC

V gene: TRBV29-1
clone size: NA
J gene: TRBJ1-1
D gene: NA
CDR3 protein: CSVEVAEAFF
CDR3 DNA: TGCAGCGTTGAGGTCGCTGAAGCTTTCTTT

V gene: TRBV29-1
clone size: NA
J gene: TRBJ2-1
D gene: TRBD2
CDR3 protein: CSAPARGGRSYNEQFF
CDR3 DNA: TGCAGCGCGCCGGCACGGGGGGGGAGGTCCTACAATGAGCAGTTCTTC

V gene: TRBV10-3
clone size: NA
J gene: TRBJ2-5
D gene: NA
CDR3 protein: CAIRAYGGQETQYF
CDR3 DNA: TGTGCCATCAGAGCCTACGGGGGCCAAGAGACCCAGTACTTC

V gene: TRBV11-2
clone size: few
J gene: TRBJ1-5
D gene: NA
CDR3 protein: CASSLDSTGQPQHF
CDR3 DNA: TGTGCCAGCAGCTTAGACAGTACAGGGCAGCCCCAGCATTTT

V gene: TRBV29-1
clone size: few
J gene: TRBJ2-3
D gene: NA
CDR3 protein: CSTRAPSPPTDTQYF
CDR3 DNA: TGCAGCACTCGTGCGCCTAGCCCTCCCACAGATACGCAGTATTTT

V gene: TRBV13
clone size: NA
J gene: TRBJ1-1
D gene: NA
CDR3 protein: CASSSAGNTEAFF
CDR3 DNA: TGTGCCAGCAGCTCTGCAGGGAACACTGAAGCTTTCTTT

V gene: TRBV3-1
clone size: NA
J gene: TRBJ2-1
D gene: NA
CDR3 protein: CASSRYRTFLGYNEQFF
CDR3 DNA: TGTGCCAGCAGCCGATACCGGACCTTCCTGGGGTACAATGAGCAGTTCTTC

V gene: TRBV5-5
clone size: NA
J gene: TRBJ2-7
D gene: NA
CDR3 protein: CASSFTEEQYF
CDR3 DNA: TGTGCCAGCAGCTTTACTGAGGAGCAGTACTTC

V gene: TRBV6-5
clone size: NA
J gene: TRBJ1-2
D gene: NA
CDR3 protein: CASSSARDNYGYTF
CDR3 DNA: TGTGCCAGCAGTTCGGCCAGGGATAACTATGGCTACACCTTC

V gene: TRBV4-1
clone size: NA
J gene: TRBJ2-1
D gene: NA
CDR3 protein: CASSQVTHYTYNEQFF
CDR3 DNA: TGCGCCAGCAGCCAAGTAACACACTACACCTACAATGAGCAGTTCTTC

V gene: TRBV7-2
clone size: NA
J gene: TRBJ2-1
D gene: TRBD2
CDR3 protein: CASSLQAGGFNEQFF
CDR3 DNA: TGTGCCAGCAGCTTACAGGCGGGAGGGTTCAATGAGCAGTTCTTC